What follows are 18 T cell receptor beta chains derived from one specimen sequenced in a study of blood T cell repertoires in COVID-19. TCRdb's table, derived via immunoSEQ multiplex PCR, lists solely in-frame clones and lacks some. The sample yields fewer than 250,000 clones, 70% to 90% seen once. Sequencing was performed on peripheral blood. Receptor source: a man in his thirties or forties with COVID-19, enrolled during active disease.

V gene TRBV11-2 combines with J gene TRBJ1-5, with D unclear. The V end lost 0 bases, the J end lost 6 bases, and 6 bases lay between the germline ends. The CDR3 is 13 residues long. The V gene's germline CDR1 is SGHAT and CDR2 FQNNGV. The CDR3 nucleotides are TGTGCCAGCAGCTTAGATCGGGGTCAGCCCCAGCATTTT. It yields the protein CASSLDRGQPQHF.

The chain uses TRBV9 and TRBJ2-2; weak D call: TRBD2 (7 bases). Germline CDR1 reads SGDLS; CDR2 reads YYNGEE. CDR3 length equals 15 residues. V gave up 6 bases and J gave up 4 bases, with 16 bases separating them. CDR3 in amino acids: CASTPRGGFTGELFF. The CDR3 DNA reads as TGTGCCAGCACCCCGAGGGGGGGGTTCACCGGGGAGCTGTTTTTT. The entire variable domain, with the rest obtained from reference TRBV9 and TRBJ2-2, is as follows: DSGVTQTPKHLITATGQRVTLRCSPRSGDLSVYWYQQSLDQGLQFLIQYYNGEERAKGNILERFSAQQFPDLHSELNLSSLELGDSALYFCASTPRGGFTGELFFGEGSRLTVL.

V and J are TRBV12-5 and TRBJ1-4; D is perhaps TRBD1 (5 bases). V lost 2 bases and J lost 0, with 10 bases in between. From germline, CDR1 is LGHNT and CDR2 FRNRAP. The CDR3 has 16 amino acids. CDR3 sequence: CASGLLSRATNEKLFF. The CDR3 region has the DNA TGTGCTAGTGGTTTGCTGTCCAGGGCAACTAATGAAAAACTGTTTTTT.

This rearrangement joins TRBV3-1 (or the pseudogene TRBV3-2) to TRBJ2-1; 9 positions agree with TRBD2. CDR3 length: 15 residues. V gave up 4 bases and J gave up 2 bases; unmatched junction bases: 3. CDR1 LGHDT and CDR2 YNNKEL come from the germline V gene (reference sequence). The CDR3 loop reads CASSRAGGTYNEQFF. The CDR3 DNA is TGTGCCAGCAGCCGAGCGGGGGGCACCTACAATGAGCAGTTCTTC.

The DNA for the CDR3 is TGCGCCAGCAGCTTGGTTTCAGGAACCTCCTACGAGCAGTACTTC. It is translated as CASSLVSGTSYEQYF. This chain links TRBV5-1 with TRBJ2-7, with no clear D. The V gene's germline CDR1 is SGHRS and CDR2 YFSETQ. The CDR3 sequence is 15 residues long. V lost 0 bases, J lost 0 bases, and 10 bases lay in between.

The chain is built from TRBV19 and TRBJ2-7, with D possibly matching TRBD2 (7 bases). CDR3 length: 15 residues. Per germline, CDR1 LNHDA and CDR2 SQIVND (reference sequence). The V and J ends lost 9 bases and 2 bases respectively, with 20 bases between them. CDR3 sequence (DNA): TGTGCCAGCCGGGGGGCTAGCGGCTCTCCCTACGAGCAGTACTTC. Its translation: CASRGASGSPYEQYF.

The chain is built from TRBV9 and TRBJ1-2; 9 bases line up with TRBD1. Germline CDR1 reads SGDLS; CDR2 reads YYNGEE. The CDR3 has 15 amino acids. V was clipped by 2 bases and J by 2 bases; unmatched bases: 4. The CDR3 sequence: CASSVGTGLNYGYTF. The CDR3 region has the DNA TGTGCCAGCAGCGTGGGGACAGGGTTAAACTATGGCTACACCTTC. The full variable domain, rest sourced from reference TRBV9 and TRBJ1-2, is DSGVTQTPKHLITATGQRVTLRCSPRSGDLSVYWYQQSLDQGLQFLIQYYNGEERAKGNILERFSAQQFPDLHSELNLSSLELGDSALYFCASSVGTGLNYGYTFGSGTRLTVV.

The chain employs TRBV24-1 and TRBJ1-5, with 7 bases aligning to TRBD1. This CDR3 has 16 residues. CDR1 is KGHDR and CDR2 is SFDVKD in the germline V gene. V was clipped by 11 bases and J by 5 bases; unmatched bases: 17. The CDR3 region is CANMTSGGGLDQPQHF. Here the CDR3 DNA reads TGTGCCAACATGACCTCGGGAGGGGGCCTGGATCAGCCCCAGCATTTT.

V and J are TRBV6-2 or TRBV6-3 and TRBJ2-1; 8 nucleotides line up with TRBD2. V was clipped by 5 bases and J by 5 bases; unmatched bases: 5. The CDR3 extends over 14 amino acids. The V gene's germline CDR1 is MNHEY and CDR2 SVGEGT. The CDR3 sequence: CASSPGGANNEQFF. The CDR3, as DNA: TGTGCCAGCAGTCCGGGGGGGGCGAACAATGAGCAGTTCTTC.

The chain employs TRBV7-3 and TRBJ2-2; 9 nucleotides align to TRBD1. CDR1 is SGHTA, CDR2 FQGTGA, per germline. Losses at the gene ends were 5 bases for V and 1 base for J; bases not matched to a gene: 11. CDR3 size: 18 residues. CDR3 sequence (DNA): TGTGCCAGCAGCGGGCGGGACAGGGATCCTAGGAACACCGGGGAGCTGTTTTTT. Translated, it gives CASSGRDRDPRNTGELFF.

The J gene is TRBJ1-1, the V gene TRBV3-1 (or the pseudogene TRBV3-2), with TRBD1 as a possible D gene (5 bases). Germline CDR1 LGHDT, CDR2 YNNKEL (reference sequence). The CDR3 totals 15 residues. Trimming pared 1 base from V and 5 bases from J, leaving 14 bases between. In DNA form, the CDR3 reads TGTGCCAGCAGCCAAGGGAAAGGGGTACGGACTGAAGCTTTCTTT. It is translated as CASSQGKGVRTEAFF.

The V and J genes are TRBV3-1 (or the pseudogene TRBV3-2) and TRBJ1-2, with a weak D call TRBD1 (6 bases). The V end lost 0 bases, the J end lost 1 base, and 9 bases lay between the germline ends. CDR1 LGHDT and CDR2 YNNKEL come from the germline V gene (reference sequence). This CDR3 spans 15 amino acids. CDR3 residues: CASSQDSGVNYGYTF. The CDR3 DNA reads TGTGCCAGCAGCCAAGATTCAGGGGTTAACTATGGCTACACCTTC.

The chain is built from TRBV19 and TRBJ1-5; tentative D call: TRBD1 (5 bases). CDR1 is LNHDA, CDR2 SQIVND, per germline (reference sequence). Trimming left V 4 bases short and J 0 bases short, with 16 bases between. The CDR3 runs to 17 residues. The CDR3 sequence: CASSNGSGTYSNQPQHF. The DNA of the CDR3 is TGTGCCAGTAGTAATGGGTCAGGGACTTATAGCAATCAGCCCCAGCATTTT. The full variable domain, its missing parts supplied by reference TRBV19 and TRBJ1-5, is DGGITQSPKYLFRKEGQNVTLSCEQNLNHDAMYWYRQDPGQGLRLIYYSQIVNDFQKGDIAEGYSVSREKKESFPLTVTSAQKNPTAFYLCASSNGSGTYSNQPQHFGDGTRLSIL.

This chain joins TRBV29-1 and TRBJ2-2; unclear D gene. CDR1 and CDR2 from the germline V gene are SQVTM and ANQGSEA. The CDR3 sequence is 12 residues long. Deletions cut 7 bases from V and 1 base from J, with 7 bases between. CDR3 DNA sequence: TGCAGCGCTATCTTGAACACCGGGGAGCTGTTTTTT. It is translated as CSAILNTGELFF.

This clone was detected once. This chain joins TRBV30 and TRBJ2-3; TRBD2 might be the D (6 bases). The germline V gene has CDR1 GTSNPN and CDR2 SVGIG (reference sequence). V was shortened by 1 base and J by 2 bases, with 7 bases between the two germline ends. The CDR3 has 13 residues. CDR3 DNA sequence: TGTGCCTGGAGTGGCGGGATCACAGATACGCAGTATTTT. It yields the protein CAWSGGITDTQYF.

V is TRBV5-3 and J is TRBJ1-3, with TRBD1 as a possible D gene (5 bases). TRBV5-3 is annotated as an ORF whose role is uncertain. CDR3 length: 14 residues. Trimming removed 4 bases from V and 0 bases from J, with 8 bases in between. The CDR3 sequence is CARSRQSSGNTIYF. The CDR3 DNA sequence: TGTGCCAGAAGCCGACAGAGCTCTGGAAACACCATATATTTT.

The V gene is TRBV12-3 or TRBV12-4, the J gene TRBJ2-3; no definite D call. V was pared by 4 bases and J by 8 bases, with 13 bases between. This CDR3 has 13 amino acids. The CDR3 coding sequence is TGTGCCAGCAGTTCGTACGAACTCCCTACGCAGTATTTT. Protein product: CASSSYELPTQYF.

This clone has more than one count but fewer than ten. The chain carries TRBV7-9 and TRBJ2-1; TRBD2 matches at 16 bases. This CDR3 has 19 residues. Looked up from germline, CDR1 is SEHNR and CDR2 is FQNEAQ (reference sequence). With V trimmed by 6 bases and J by 4 bases, 12 bases remained unmatched. The CDR3 region is CASRRGTSGRAQGYNEQFF. The DNA for the CDR3 is TGTGCCAGCAGACGTGGGACTAGCGGGAGGGCCCAGGGGTACAATGAGCAGTTCTTC. Supplemented by reference TRBV7-9 and TRBJ2-1, the full variable domain reads DTGVSQNPRHKITKRGQNVTFRCDPISEHNRLYWYRQTLGQGPEFLTYFQNEAQLEKSRLLSDRFSAERPKGSFSTLEIQRTEQGDSAMYLCASRRGTSGRAQGYNEQFFGPGTRLTVL.